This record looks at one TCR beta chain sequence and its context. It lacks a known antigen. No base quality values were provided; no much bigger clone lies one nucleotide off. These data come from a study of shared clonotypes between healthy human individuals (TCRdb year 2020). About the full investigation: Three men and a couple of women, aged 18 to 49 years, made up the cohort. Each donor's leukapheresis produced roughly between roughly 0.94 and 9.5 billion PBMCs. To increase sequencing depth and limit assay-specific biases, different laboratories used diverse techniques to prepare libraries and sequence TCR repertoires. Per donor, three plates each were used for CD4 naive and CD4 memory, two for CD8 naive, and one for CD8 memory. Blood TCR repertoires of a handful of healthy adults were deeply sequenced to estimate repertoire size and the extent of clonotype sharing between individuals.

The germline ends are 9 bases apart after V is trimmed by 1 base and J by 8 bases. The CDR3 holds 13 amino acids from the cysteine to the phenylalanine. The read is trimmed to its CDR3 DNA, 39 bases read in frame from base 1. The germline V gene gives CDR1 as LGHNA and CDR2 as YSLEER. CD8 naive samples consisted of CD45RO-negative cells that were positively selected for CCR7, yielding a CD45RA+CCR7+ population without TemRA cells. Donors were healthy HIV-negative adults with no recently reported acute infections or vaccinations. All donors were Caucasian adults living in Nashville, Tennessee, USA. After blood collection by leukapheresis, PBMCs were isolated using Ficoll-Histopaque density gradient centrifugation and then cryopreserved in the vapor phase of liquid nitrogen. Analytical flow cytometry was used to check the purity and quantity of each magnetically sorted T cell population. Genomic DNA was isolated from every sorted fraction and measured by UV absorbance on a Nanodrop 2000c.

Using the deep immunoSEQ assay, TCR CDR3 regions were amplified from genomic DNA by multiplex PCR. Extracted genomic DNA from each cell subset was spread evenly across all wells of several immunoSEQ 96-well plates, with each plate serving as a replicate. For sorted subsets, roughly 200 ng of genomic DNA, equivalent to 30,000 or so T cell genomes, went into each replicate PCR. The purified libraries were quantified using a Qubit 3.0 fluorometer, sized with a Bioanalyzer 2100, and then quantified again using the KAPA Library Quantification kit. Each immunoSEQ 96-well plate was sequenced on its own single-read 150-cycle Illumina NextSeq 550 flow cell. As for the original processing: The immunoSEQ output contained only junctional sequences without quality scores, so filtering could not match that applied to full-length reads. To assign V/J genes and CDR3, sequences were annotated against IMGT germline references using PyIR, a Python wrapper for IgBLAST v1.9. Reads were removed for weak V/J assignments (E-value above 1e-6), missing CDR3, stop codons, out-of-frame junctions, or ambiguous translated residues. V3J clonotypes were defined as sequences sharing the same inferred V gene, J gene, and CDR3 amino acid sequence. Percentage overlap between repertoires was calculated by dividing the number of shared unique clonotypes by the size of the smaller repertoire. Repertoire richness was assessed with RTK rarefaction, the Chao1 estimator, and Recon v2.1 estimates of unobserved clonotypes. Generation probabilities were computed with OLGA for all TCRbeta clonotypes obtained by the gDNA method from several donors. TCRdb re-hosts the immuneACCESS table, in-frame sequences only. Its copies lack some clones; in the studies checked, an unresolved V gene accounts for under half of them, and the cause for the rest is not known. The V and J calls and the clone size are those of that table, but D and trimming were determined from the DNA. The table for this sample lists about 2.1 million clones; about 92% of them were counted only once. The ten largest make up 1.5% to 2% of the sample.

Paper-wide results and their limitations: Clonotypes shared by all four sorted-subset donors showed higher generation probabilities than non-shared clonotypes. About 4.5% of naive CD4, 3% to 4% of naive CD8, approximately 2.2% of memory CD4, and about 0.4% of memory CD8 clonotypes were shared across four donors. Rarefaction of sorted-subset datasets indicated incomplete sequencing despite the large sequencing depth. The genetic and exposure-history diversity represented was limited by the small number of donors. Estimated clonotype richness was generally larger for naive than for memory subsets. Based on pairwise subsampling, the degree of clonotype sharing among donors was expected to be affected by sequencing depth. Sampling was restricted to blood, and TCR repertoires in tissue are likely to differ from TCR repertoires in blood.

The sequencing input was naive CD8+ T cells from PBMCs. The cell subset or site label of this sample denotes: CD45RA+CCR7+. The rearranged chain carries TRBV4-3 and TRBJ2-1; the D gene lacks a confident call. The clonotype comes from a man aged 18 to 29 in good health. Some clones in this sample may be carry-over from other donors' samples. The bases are TGCGCCAGCAGCCAAGGGGTCAGCCATGAGCAGTTCTTC. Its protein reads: CASSQGVSHEQFF.